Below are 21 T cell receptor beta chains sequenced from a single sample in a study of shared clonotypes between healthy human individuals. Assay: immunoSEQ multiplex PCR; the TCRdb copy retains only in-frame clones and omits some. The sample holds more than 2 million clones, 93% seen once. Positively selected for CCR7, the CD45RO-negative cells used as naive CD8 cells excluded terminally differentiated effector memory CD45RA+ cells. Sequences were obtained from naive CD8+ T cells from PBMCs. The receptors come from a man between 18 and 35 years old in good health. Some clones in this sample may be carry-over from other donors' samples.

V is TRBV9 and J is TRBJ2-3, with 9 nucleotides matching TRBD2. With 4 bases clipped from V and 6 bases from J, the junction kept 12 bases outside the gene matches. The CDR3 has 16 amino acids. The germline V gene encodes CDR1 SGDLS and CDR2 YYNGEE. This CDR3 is CASSLWAREGGDTQYF. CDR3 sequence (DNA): TGTGCCAGCAGCCTATGGGCGCGGGAGGGCGGGGATACGCAGTATTTT.

DNA for the CDR3: TGTGCCAGCGCCCAGACTAGGTCAAATGAGCAGTTCTTC. Translated, it gives CASAQTRSNEQFF. The chain couples TRBV5-6 to TRBJ2-1, with D tentatively TRBD2 (6 bases). Trimming shortened V by 7 bases and J by 7 bases, and 15 bases separated the two germline ends. The CDR3 length is 13 residues. Looked up from germline, CDR1 is SGHDT and CDR2 is YYEEEE.

CDR3 nucleotides: TGCGCCAGCAGCCAAGTCCCCAGCTCCTACGAGCAGTACTTC. Translation gives CASSQVPSSYEQYF. The chain couples TRBV4-3 to TRBJ2-7; D remains unclear. Trimming stripped 1 base from V and 0 bases from J, with 7 bases between. The CDR3 spans 14 residues. The V gene's germline CDR1 is LGHNA and CDR2 YSLEER.

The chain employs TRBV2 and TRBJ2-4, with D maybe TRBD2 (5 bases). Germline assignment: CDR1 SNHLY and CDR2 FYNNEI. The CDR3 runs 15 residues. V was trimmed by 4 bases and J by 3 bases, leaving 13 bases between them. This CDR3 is CASSVYSGNKNIQYF. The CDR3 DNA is TGTGCCAGCAGTGTTTACAGCGGAAACAAAAACATTCAGTACTTC. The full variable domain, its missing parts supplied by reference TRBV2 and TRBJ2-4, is EPEVTQTPSHQVTQMGQEVILRCVPISNHLYFYWYRQILGQKVEFLVSFYNNEISEKSEIFDDQFSVERPDGSNFTLKIRSTKLEDSAMYFCASSVYSGNKNIQYFGAGTRLSVL.

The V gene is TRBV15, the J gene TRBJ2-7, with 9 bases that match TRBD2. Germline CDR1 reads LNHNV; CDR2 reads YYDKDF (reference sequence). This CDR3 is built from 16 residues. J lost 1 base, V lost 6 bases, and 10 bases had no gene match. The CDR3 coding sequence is TGTGCCACCAGTGAGGGGCGACTAGCGGTTTCCTACGAGCAGTACTTC. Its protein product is CATSEGRLAVSYEQYF.

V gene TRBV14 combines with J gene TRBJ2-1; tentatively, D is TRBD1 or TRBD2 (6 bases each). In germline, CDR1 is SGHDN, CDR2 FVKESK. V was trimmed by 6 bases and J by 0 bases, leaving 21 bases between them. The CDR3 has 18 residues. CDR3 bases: TGTGCCAGCAGTCCGATAGAGCGGAGGGGGAGCTCCTACAATGAGCAGTTCTTC. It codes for CASSPIERRGSSYNEQFF. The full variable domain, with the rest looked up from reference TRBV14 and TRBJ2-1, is EAGVTQFPSHSVIEKGQTVTLRCDPISGHDNLYWYRRVMGKEIKFLLHFVKESKQDESGMPNNRFLAERTGGTYSTLKVQPAELEDSGVYFCASSPIERRGSSYNEQFFGPGTRLTVL.

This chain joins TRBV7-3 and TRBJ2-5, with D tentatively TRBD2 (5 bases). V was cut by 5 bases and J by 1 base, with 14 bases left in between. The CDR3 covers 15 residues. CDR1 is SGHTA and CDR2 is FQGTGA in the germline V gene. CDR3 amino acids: CASSPGPAGQETQYF. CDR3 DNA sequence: TGTGCCAGCAGCCCCGGGCCGGCGGGCCAAGAGACCCAGTACTTC.

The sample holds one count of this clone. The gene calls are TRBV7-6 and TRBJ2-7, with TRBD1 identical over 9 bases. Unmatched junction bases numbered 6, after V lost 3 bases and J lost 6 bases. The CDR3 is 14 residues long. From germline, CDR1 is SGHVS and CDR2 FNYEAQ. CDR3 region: CASSLATGGGEQYF. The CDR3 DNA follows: TGTGCCAGCAGCTTGGCTACAGGGGGCGGCGAGCAGTACTTC.

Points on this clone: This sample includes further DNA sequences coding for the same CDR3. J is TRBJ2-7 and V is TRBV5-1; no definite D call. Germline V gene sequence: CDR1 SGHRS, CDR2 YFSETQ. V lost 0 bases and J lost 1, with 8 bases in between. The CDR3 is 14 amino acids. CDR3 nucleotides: TGCGCCAGCAGCTTGGTAGGCAGATCCTACGAGCAGTACTTC. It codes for CASSLVGRSYEQYF.

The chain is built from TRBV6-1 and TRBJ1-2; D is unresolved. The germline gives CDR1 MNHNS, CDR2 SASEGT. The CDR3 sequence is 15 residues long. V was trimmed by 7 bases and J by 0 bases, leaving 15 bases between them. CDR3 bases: TGTGCCAGCACCGCAAACCGGTTGCCTAACTATGGCTACACCTTC. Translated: CASTANRLPNYGYTF.

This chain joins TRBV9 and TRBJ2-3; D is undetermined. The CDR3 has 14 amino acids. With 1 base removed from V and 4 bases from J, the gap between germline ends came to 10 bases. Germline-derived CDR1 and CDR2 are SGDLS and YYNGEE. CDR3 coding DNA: TGTGCCAGCAGCGTATTTCCCTCCCCAGATACGCAGTATTTT. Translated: CASSVFPSPDTQYF.

This CDR3 is CASSLGPLSSYEQYF. The CDR3 DNA reads as TGTGCCAGCAGTTTAGGACCGTTGAGCTCCTACGAGCAGTACTTC. The rearrangement links TRBV27 to TRBJ2-7; D unresolved. There are 15 residues in the CDR3. Germline V gene lookup returns CDR1 MNHEY and CDR2 SMNVEV (reference sequence). V was cut by 2 bases and J by 0 bases, with 11 bases left in between.

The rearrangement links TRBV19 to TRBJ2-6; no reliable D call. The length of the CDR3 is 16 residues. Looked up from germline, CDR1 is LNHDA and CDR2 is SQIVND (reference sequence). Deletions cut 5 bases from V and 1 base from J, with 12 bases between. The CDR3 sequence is CASSAFSESGANVLTF. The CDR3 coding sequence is TGTGCCAGTAGTGCCTTCAGCGAGTCTGGGGCCAACGTCCTGACTTTC.

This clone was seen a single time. CDR3 region: CATLAGAALSTDTQYF. CDR3 sequence (DNA): TGTGCCACACTAGCGGGAGCCGCTTTGAGCACAGATACGCAGTATTTT. The genes are TRBV10-3 and TRBJ2-3, with TRBD2 identical over 11 bases. This CDR3 spans 16 amino acids. Germline CDR1 and CDR2: ENHRY and SYGVKD. The V and J ends lost 10 bases and 0 bases, in that order; junction bases with no gene match: 9.

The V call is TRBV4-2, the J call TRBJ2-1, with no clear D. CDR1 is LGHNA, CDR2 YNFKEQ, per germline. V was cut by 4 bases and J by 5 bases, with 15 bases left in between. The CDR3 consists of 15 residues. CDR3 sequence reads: CASSPPMARDNEQFF. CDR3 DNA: TGTGCCAGCAGCCCCCCTATGGCCAGAGACAATGAGCAGTTCTTC.

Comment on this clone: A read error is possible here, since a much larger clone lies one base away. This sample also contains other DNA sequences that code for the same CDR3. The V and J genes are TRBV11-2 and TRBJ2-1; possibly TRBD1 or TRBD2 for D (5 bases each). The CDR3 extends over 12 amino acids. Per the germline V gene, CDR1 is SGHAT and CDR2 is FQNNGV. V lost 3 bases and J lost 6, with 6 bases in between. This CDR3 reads CASSFGGNEQFF. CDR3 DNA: TGTGCCAGCAGCTTTGGGGGCAATGAGCAGTTCTTC.

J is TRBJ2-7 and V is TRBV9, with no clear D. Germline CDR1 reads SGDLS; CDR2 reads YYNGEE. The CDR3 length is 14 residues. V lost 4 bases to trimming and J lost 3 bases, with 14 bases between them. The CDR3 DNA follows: TGTGCCAGCAGCCCCAACCTAGACTTCTACGAGCAGTACTTC. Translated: CASSPNLDFYEQYF.

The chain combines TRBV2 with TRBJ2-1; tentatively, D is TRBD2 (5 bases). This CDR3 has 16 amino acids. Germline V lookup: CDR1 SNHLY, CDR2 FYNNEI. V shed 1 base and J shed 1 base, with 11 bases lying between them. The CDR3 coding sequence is TGTGCCAGCAGTGAAGGAGGGAGATCGTCCTACAATGAGCAGTTCTTC. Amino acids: CASSEGGRSSYNEQFF.

The CDR3 DNA follows: TGTGCCTGGAGTTTGGGACTAGCGTCAAATGAGCAGTTCTTC. This gives the protein CAWSLGLASNEQFF. The chain links TRBV30 to TRBJ2-1; 10 bases are shared with TRBD2. CDR3 length equals 14 residues. Germline lookup yields CDR1 GTSNPN and CDR2 SVGIG (reference sequence). Trimming at V came to 2 bases and at J to 7 bases, leaving 5 bases not matched to a gene.

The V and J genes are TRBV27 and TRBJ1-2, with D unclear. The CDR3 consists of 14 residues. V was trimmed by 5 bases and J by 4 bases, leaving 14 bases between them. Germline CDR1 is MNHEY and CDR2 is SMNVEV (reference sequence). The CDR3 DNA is TGTGCCAGCAGTCCACTTCTAGAACCCTATGGCTACACCTTC. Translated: CASSPLLEPYGYTF.

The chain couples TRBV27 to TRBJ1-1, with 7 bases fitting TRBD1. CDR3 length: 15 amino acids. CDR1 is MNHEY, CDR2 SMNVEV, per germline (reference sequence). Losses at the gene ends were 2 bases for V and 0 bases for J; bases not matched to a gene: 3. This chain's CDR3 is CASSLNRGMNTEAFF. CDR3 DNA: TGTGCCAGCAGTTTAAACAGGGGAATGAACACTGAAGCTTTCTTT.